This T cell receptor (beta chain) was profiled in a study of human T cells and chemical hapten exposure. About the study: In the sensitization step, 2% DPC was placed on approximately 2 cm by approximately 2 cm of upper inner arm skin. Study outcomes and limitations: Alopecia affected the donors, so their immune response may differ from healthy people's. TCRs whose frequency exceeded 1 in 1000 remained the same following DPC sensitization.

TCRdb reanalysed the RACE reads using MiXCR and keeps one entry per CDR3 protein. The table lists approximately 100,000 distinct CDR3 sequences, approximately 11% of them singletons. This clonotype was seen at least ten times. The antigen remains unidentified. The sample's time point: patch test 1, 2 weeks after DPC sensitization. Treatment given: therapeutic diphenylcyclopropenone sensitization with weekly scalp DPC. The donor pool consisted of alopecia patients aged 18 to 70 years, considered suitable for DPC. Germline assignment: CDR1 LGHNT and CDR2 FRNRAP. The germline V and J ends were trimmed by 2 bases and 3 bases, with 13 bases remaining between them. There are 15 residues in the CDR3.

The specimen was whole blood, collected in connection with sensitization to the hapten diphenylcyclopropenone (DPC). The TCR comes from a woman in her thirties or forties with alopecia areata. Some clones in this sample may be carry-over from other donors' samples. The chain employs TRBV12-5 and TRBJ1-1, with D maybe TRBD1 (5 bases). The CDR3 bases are TGTGCTAGTGGTTTGTCCGCGGGACCATACACTGAAGCTTTCTTT. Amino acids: CASGLSAGPYTEAFF.